This TCR beta chain was retrieved from a study of shared clonotypes between healthy human individuals. Whole-study results and caveats: Among non-shared clonotypes, generation probabilities were lower than among those shared by all four donors.

On this clone: Its target is unknown.

Healthy adults negative for HIV, lacking recent acute infections or vaccinations, served as donors. Execution of the assay was at deep level. Measured with immunoSEQ multiplex PCR; TCRdb has only the in-frame clones, and not every one. The table includes hundreds of thousands of clones, around 96% detected once. The CDR3 runs 15 residues. V was pared by 1 base and J by 6 bases, with 6 bases of the junction left unmatched. The germline V gene has CDR1 SGHRS and CDR2 YFSETQ. This TCR came from a woman aged 25 to 39 in good health. This chain uses TRBV5-1 with TRBJ1-4; 7 positions match TRBD1. Sample: naive CD4+ T cells sorted from blood. Subset indicated: CD45RA+ positively selected. The CDR3 coding sequence is TGCGCCAGCAGCTTGATGGGTCAGGGGGATGAAAAACTGTTTTTT. This translates into CASSLMGQGDEKLFF.